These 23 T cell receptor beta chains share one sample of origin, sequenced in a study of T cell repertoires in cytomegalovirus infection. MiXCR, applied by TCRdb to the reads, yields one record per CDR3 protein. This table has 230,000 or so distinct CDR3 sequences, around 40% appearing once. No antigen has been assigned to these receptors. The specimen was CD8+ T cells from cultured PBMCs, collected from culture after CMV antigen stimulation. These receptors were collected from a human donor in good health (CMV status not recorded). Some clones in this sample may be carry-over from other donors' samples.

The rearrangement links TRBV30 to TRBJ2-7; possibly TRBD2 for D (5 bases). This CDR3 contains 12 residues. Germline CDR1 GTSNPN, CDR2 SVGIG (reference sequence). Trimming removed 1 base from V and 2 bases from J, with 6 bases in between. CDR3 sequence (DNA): TGTGCCTGGAGTGAGGGAGCCTACGAGCAGTACTTC. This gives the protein CAWSEGAYEQYF.

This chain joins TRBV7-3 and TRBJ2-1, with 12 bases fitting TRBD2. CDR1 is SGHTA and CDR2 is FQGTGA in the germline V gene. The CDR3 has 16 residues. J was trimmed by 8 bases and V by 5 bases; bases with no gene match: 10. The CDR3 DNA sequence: TGTGCCAGCAGCCGCCGGAGGACTAGCGGGAAAGATGAGCAGTTCTTC. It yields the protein CASSRRRTSGKDEQFF.

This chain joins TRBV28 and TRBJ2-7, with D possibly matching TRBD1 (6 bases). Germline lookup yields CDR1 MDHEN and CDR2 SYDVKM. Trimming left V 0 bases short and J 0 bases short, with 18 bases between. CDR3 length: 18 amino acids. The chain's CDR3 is CASSLWSPSDSYSYEQYF. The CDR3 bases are TGTGCCAGCAGTTTATGGTCCCCTTCGGACAGCTACTCCTACGAGCAGTACTTC. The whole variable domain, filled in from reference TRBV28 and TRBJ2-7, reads DVKVTQSSRYLVKRTGEKVFLECVQDMDHENMFWYRQDPGLGLRLIYFSYDVKMKEKGDIPEGYSVSREKKERFSLILESASTNQTSMYLCASSLWSPSDSYSYEQYFGPGTRLTVT.

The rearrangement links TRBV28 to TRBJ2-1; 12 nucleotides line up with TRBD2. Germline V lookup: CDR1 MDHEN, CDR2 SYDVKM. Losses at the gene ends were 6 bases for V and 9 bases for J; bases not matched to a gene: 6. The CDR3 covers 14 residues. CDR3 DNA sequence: TGTGCCAGCAGCTTACTAGCGGGAGGATCTGAGCAGTTCTTC. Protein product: CASSLLAGGSEQFF.

CDR3 sequence (DNA): TGTGCCAGCACCTTAGGGACAGGGGGGAACACTGAAGCTTTCTTT. Translating gives CASTLGTGGNTEAFF. The rearrangement uses TRBV6-5 and TRBJ1-1; 11 bases match TRBD1. CDR3 length: 15 residues. In germline, CDR1 is MNHEY, CDR2 SVGAGI. V lost 7 bases and J lost 1; bases outside the gene matches: 5.

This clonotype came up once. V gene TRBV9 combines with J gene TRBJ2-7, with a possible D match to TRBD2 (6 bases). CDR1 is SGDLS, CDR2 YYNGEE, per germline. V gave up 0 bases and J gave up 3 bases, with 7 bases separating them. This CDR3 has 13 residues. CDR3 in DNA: TGTGCCAGCAGCGTAGGGAGGGACTACGAGCAGTACTTC. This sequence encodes CASSVGRDYEQYF.

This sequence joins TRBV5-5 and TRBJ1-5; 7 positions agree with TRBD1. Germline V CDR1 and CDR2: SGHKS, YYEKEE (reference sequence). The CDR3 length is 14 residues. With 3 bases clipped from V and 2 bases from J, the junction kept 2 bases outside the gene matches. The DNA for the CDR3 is TGTGCCAGCAGCTGGGGGACAGGCAATCAGCCCCAGCATTTT. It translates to CASSWGTGNQPQHF.

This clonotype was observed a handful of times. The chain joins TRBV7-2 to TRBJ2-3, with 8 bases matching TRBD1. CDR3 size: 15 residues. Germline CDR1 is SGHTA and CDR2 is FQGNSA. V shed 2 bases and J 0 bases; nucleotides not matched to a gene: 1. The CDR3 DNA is TGTGCCAGCAGCTTAAGGACAGGGAGCACAGATACGCAGTATTTT. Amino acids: CASSLRTGSTDTQYF. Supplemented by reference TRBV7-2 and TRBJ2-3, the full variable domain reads GAGVSQSPSNKVTEKGKDVELRCDPISGHTALYWYRQSLGQGLEFLIYFQGNSAPDKSGLPSDRFSAERTGGSVSTLTIQRTQQEDSAVYLCASSLRTGSTDTQYFGPGTRLTVL.

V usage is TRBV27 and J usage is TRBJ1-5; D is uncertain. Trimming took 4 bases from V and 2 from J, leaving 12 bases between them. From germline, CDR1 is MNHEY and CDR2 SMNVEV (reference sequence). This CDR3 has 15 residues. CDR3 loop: CASSYSRLGNQPQHF. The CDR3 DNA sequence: TGTGCCAGCAGTTACTCCCGATTGGGCAATCAGCCCCAGCATTTT.

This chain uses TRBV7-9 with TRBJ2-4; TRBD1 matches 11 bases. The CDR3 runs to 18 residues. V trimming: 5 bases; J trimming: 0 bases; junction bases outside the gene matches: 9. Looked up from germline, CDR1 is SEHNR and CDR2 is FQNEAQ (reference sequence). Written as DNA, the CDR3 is TGTGCCAGCAGCCCCTCGGGACAGGGGGAACTAGCCAAAAACATTCAGTACTTC. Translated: CASSPSGQGELAKNIQYF.

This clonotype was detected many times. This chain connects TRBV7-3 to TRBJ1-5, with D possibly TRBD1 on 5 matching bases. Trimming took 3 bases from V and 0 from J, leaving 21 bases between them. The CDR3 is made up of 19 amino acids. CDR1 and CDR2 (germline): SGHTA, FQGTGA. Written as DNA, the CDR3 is TGTGCCAGCAGCTTTATCCCGGGGCACCGAAACCTTAGCAATCAGCCCCAGCATTTT. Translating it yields CASSFIPGHRNLSNQPQHF. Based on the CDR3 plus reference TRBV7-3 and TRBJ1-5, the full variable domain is GAGVSQTPSNKVTEKGKYVELRCDPISGHTALYWYRQSLGQGPEFLIYFQGTGAADDSGLPNDRFFAVRPEGSVSTLKIQRTERGDSAVYLCASSFIPGHRNLSNQPQHFGDGTRLSIL.

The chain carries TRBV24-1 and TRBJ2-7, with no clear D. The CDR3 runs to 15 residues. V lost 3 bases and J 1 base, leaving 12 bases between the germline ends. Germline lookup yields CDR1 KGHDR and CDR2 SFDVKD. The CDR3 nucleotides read TGTGCCACCAGTGATCGGGTCGCCCCTTCCTACGAGCAGTACTTC. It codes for CATSDRVAPSYEQYF.

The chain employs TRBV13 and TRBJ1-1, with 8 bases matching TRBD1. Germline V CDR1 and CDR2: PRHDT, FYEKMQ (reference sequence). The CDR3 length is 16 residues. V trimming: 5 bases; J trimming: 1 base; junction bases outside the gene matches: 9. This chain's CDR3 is CASSPTGQATNTEAFF. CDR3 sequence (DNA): TGTGCCAGCAGCCCGACGGGACAGGCGACGAACACTGAAGCTTTCTTT.

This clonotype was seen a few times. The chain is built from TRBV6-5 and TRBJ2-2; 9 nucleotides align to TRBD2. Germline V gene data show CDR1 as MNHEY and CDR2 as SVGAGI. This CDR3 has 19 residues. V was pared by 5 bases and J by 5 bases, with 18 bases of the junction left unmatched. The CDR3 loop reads CASSRLTTGRGRVTGELFF. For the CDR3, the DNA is TGTGCCAGCAGTCGCTTAACGACAGGGCGCGGGAGGGTAACCGGGGAGCTGTTTTTT.

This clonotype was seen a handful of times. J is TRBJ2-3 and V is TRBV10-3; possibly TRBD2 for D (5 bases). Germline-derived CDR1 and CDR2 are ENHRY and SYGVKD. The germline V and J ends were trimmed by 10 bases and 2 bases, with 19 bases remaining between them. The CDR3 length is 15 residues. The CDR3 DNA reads TGTGCCACCCTGGTCGAGGGAGAAAACACAGATACGCAGTATTTT. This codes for CATLVEGENTDTQYF.

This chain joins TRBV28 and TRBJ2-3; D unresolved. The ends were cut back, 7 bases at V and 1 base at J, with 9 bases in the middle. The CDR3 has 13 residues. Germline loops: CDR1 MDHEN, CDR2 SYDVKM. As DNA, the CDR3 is TGTGCCAGCAAAGAAGTCTGCACAGATACGCAGTATTTT. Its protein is CASKEVCTDTQYF.

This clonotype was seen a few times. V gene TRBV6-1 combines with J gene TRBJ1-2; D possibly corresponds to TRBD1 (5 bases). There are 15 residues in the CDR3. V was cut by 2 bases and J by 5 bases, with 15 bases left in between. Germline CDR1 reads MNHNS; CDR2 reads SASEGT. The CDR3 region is CASSEKRGIGYGYTF. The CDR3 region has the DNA TGTGCCAGCAGTGAAAAGAGGGGAATAGGATATGGCTACACCTTC.

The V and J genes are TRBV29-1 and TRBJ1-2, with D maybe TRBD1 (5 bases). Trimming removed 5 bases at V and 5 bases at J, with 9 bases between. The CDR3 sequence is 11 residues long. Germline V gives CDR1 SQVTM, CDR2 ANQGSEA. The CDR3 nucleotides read TGCAGCGTTTTCAGGGATTATGGCTACACCTTC. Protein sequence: CSVFRDYGYTF.

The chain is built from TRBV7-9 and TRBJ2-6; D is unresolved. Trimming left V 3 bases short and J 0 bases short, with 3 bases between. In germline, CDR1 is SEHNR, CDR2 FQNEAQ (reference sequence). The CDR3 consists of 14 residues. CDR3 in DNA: TGTGCCAGCAGCTTCCACTCTGGGGCCAACGTCCTGACTTTC. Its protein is CASSFHSGANVLTF.

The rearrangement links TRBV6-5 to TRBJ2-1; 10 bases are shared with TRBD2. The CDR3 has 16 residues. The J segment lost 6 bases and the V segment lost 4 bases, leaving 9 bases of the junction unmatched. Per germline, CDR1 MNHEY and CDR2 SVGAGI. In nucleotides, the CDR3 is TGTGCCAGCAGTTTTTTAGCGGGAGGCGCGCGCAATGAGCAGTTCTTC. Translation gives CASSFLAGGARNEQFF.

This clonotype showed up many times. The CDR3 loop is CASSLGTSATGELFF. CDR3 sequence (DNA): TGTGCCAGCAGCCTCGGGACTAGCGCCACCGGGGAGCTGTTTTTT. The V and J genes are TRBV7-9 and TRBJ2-2, with 10 bases fitting TRBD2. This CDR3 has 15 residues. V shed 5 bases, J shed 4 bases, and the junction held 4 bases outside the gene matches. Germline V CDR1 and CDR2: SEHNR, FQNEAQ (reference sequence). Full variable domain (missing parts from reference TRBV7-9 and TRBJ2-2): DTGVSQNPRHKITKRGQNVTFRCDPISEHNRLYWYRQTLGQGPEFLTYFQNEAQLEKSRLLSDRFSAERPKGSFSTLEIQRTEQGDSAMYLCASSLGTSATGELFFGEGSRLTVL.

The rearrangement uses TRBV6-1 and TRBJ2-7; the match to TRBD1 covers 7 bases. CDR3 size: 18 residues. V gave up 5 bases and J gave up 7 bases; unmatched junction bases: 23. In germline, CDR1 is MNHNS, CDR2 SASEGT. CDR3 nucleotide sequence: TGTGCCAGCAGTAGACAACATCCGGGACAGCGGAGTGGTGGAGAGCAGTACTTC. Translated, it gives CASSRQHPGQRSGGEQYF.

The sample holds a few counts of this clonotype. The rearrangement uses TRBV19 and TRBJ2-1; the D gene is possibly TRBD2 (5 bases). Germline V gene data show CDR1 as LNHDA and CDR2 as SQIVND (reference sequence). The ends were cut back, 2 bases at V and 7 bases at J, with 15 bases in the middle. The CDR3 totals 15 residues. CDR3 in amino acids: CASSITASNGNEQFF. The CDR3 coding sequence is TGTGCCAGTAGTATAACGGCTAGCAACGGGAATGAGCAGTTCTTC. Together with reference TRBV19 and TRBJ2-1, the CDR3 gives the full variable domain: DGGITQSPKYLFRKEGQNVTLSCEQNLNHDAMYWYRQDPGQGLRLIYYSQIVNDFQKGDIAEGYSVSREKKESFPLTVTSAQKNPTAFYLCASSITASNGNEQFFGPGTRLTVL.